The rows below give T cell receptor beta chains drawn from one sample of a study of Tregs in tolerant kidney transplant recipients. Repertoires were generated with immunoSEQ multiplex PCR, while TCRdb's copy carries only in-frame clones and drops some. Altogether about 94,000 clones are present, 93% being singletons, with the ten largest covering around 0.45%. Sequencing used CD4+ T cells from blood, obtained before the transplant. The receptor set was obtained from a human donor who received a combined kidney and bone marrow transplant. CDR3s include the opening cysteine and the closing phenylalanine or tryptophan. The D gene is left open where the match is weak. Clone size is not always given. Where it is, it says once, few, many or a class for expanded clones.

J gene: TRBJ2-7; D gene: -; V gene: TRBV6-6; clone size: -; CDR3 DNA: TGTGCCAGCAGTTACATTGGAGGGGTCGAGCAGTACTTC; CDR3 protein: CASSYIGGVEQYF
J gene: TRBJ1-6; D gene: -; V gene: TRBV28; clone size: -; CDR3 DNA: TGTGCCAGCAGCTCGCGACAGTACCGGAGCTCCTATAATTCACCCCTCCACTTT; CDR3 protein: CASSSRQYRSSYNSPLHF
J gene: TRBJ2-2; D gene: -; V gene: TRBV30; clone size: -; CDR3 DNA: TGTGCCTGGAGGAGGGCCATACAGACCGGGGAGCTGTTTTTT; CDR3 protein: CAWRRAIQTGELFF
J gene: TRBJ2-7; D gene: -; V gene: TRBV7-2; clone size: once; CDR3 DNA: TGTGCCAGCAGTAACTACGAGCAGTACTTC; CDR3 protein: CASSNYEQYF
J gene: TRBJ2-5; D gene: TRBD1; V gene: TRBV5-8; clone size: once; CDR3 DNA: TGTGCCAGCAACCTGGACAGGGCGGGGAGAGAGACCCAGTACTTC; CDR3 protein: CASNLDRAGRETQYF
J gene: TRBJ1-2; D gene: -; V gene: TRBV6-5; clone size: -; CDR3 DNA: TGTGCCAGCAAGGCGGGGATAACTAACTATGGCTACACCTTC; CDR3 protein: CASKAGITNYGYTF
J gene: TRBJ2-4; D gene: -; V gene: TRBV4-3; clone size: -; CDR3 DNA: TGCGCCAGCAGCCAAGGGGCTCCGGGACATACTACCGCCAAAAACATTCAGTACTTC; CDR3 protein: CASSQGAPGHTTAKNIQYF
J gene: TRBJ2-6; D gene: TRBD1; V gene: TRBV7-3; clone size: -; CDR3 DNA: TGTGCCAGCAGCTTGACAGGGTGGAGCACTGGGGCCAACGTCCTGACTTTC; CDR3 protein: CASSLTGWSTGANVLTF
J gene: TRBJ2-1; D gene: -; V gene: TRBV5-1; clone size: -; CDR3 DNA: TGCGCCAGCAGCTTATCGGGTAGCGATGAGCAGTTCTTC; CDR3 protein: CASSLSGSDEQFF
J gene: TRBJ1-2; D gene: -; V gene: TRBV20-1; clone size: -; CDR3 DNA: TGCAGTGCTGCTGGGCCAGGGGGCTACACCTTC; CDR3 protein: CSAAGPGGYTF
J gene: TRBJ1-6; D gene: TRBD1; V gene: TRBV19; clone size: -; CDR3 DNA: TGTGCCAGTAGTATAATCCCGGGACAGCGGTCCCCCCCCGGTTCACCCCTCCACTTT; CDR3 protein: CASSIIPGQRSPPGSPLHF
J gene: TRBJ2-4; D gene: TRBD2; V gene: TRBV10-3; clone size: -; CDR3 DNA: TGTGCCATCAGTGATTCGGGAGGGGAAAACATTCAGTACTTC; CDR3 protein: CAISDSGGENIQYF
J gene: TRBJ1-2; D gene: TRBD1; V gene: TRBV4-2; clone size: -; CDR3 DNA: TGTGCCAGCAGCCAAGAGGACAGGTCGAACTATGGCTACACCTTC; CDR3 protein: CASSQEDRSNYGYTF
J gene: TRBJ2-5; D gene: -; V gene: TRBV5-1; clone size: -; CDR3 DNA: TGCGCCAGCAGCTTAGCGGACCAAGAGACCCAGTACTTC; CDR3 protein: CASSLADQETQYF
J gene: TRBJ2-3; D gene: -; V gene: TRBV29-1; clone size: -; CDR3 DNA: TGCAGCGTTGAGAAGCGGGGCACAGATACGCAGTATTTT; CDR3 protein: CSVEKRGTDTQYF
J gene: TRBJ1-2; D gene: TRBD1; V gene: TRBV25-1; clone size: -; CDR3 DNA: TGTGCCAGCAGTACCCGACAGGGGCTCTATGGCTACACCTTC; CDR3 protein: CASSTRQGLYGYTF
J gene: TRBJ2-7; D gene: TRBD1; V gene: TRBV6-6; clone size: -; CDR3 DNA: TGTGCCAGCAGTTACAGGGCAGGGGGCGGGGAGCAGTACTTC; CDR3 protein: CASSYRAGGGEQYF
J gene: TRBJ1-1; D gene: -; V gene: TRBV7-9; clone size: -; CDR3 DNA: TGTGCCAGCAGCTTAGTAAGGCAGGTGAACACTGAAGCTTTCTTT; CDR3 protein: CASSLVRQVNTEAFF
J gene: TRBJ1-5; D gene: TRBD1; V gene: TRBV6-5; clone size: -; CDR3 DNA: TGTGCCAGCAGTCGGGACAGGAGCAATCAGCCCCAGCATTTT; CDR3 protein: CASSRDRSNQPQHF
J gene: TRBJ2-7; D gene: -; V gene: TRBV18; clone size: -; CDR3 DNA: TGTGCCAGCTCACCGGAACAGAACTACGAGCAGTACTTC; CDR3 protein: CASSPEQNYEQYF
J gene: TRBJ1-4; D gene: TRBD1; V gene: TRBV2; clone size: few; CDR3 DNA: TGTGCCAGCAGCCGGGACAGGGAGAAAAAACTGTTTTTT; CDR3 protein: CASSRDREKKLFF
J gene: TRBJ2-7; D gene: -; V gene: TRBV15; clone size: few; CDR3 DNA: TGTGCCACGGCGCGGGACCGAAGGGCGGGCTACGAGCAGTACTTC; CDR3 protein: CATARDRRAGYEQYF
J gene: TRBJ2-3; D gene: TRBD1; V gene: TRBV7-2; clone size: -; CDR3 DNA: TGTGCCAGCAGCAAATTCGACAGGGGGCCAGATACGCAGTATTTT; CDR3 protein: CASSKFDRGPDTQYF
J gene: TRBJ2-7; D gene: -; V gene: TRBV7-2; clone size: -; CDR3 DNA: TGTGCCAGCAGCTTATGGCAGGGGCTCTACGAGCAGTACTTC; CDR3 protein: CASSLWQGLYEQYF